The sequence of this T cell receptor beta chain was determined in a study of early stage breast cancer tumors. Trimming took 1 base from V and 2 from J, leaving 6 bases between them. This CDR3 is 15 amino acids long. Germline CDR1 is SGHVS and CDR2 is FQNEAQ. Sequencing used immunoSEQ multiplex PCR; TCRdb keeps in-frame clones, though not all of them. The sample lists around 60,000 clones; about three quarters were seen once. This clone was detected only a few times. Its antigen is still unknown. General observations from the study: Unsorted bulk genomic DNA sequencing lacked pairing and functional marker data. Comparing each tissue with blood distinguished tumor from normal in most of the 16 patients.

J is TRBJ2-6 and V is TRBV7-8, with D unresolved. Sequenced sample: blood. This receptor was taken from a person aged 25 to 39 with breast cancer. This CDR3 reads CASSLDGAGANVLTF. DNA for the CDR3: TGTGCCAGCAGCTTAGATGGCGCTGGGGCCAACGTCCTGACTTTC.